A selection of T cell receptor beta chains follows, all from one sample in a study of blood T cell repertoires in COVID-19. Profiling relied on immunoSEQ multiplex PCR, and the TCRdb table lists in-frame clones only, not all of them. The sample shows tens of thousands of clones, 70% to 90% of them seen only once. The sample comprised peripheral blood. Every receptor here comes from a man aged 50 to 59 with active COVID-19. Each CDR3 is given without its conserved first and last residue. Fields, in order: D gene, V gene, J gene, CDR3 protein. A D gene is named only where the DNA matches it firmly.

d_gene: TRBD2
v_gene: TRBV30
j_gene: TRBJ2-7
CDR3aa: AWSLTSGAYEQY

d_gene: NA
v_gene: TRBV12-3/TRBV12-4
j_gene: TRBJ1-4
CDR3aa: ASSSRFGEKLF

d_gene: TRBD1
v_gene: TRBV5-8
j_gene: TRBJ1-2
CDR3aa: ASSRDRVGGYT

d_gene: TRBD1
v_gene: TRBV28
j_gene: TRBJ1-3
CDR3aa: ASLTQGAGNTIY

d_gene: TRBD1
v_gene: TRBV28
j_gene: TRBJ2-1
CDR3aa: ASSPHGQGGNEQF

d_gene: NA
v_gene: TRBV7-2
j_gene: TRBJ2-5
CDR3aa: AIIPLATLQETQY

d_gene: NA
v_gene: TRBV20-1
j_gene: TRBJ2-5
CDR3aa: SAFLETQY

d_gene: NA
v_gene: TRBV3-1/TRBV3-2
j_gene: TRBJ1-1
CDR3aa: ASSPREVSEAF

d_gene: NA
v_gene: TRBV19
j_gene: TRBJ1-4
CDR3aa: ASSTGQKRGEKLF

d_gene: NA
v_gene: TRBV19
j_gene: TRBJ1-5
CDR3aa: ASSIGTGINQPQH

d_gene: NA
v_gene: TRBV7-9
j_gene: TRBJ1-1
CDR3aa: ASSARVTEAF

d_gene: NA
v_gene: TRBV19
j_gene: TRBJ2-7
CDR3aa: ASRGGPWDHEQY

d_gene: NA
v_gene: TRBV19
j_gene: TRBJ2-7
CDR3aa: ASGSSSWASEQY

d_gene: NA
v_gene: TRBV27
j_gene: TRBJ1-1
CDR3aa: ASRLTGGSEAF

d_gene: TRBD1
v_gene: TRBV6-5
j_gene: TRBJ2-2
CDR3aa: ASRTGTGTTGELF

d_gene: TRBD1
v_gene: TRBV19
j_gene: TRBJ2-1
CDR3aa: ASSQAGTGGSNEQF

d_gene: NA
v_gene: TRBV5-1
j_gene: TRBJ1-3
CDR3aa: ASSPRRSGNTIY

d_gene: NA
v_gene: TRBV6-2/TRBV6-3
j_gene: TRBJ1-1
CDR3aa: ASSYGTTNTEAF

d_gene: TRBD1
v_gene: TRBV19
j_gene: TRBJ1-2
CDR3aa: ASRQPGTGGFGYT

d_gene: TRBD2
v_gene: TRBV4-2
j_gene: TRBJ2-7
CDR3aa: ASSPAASGGLSYEQY

d_gene: NA
v_gene: TRBV5-4
j_gene: TRBJ2-7
CDR3aa: ASSFGRGSSYEQY

d_gene: NA
v_gene: TRBV24-1
j_gene: TRBJ1-3
CDR3aa: ATLGQIGNTIY

d_gene: NA
v_gene: TRBV11-3
j_gene: TRBJ2-7
CDR3aa: ASSGTDYEQY

d_gene: TRBD1
v_gene: TRBV29-1
j_gene: TRBJ1-1
CDR3aa: SVEGQGAAGNTEAF

d_gene: NA
v_gene: TRBV2
j_gene: TRBJ1-4
CDR3aa: ASSTGGNEKLF

d_gene: NA
v_gene: TRBV14
j_gene: TRBJ1-1
CDR3aa: ASSQAGTLNTEAF

d_gene: NA
v_gene: TRBV15
j_gene: TRBJ2-7
CDR3aa: ATSREPRLSYEQY

d_gene: TRBD1
v_gene: TRBV2
j_gene: TRBJ2-1
CDR3aa: ASGTDDREFYYNEQF

d_gene: TRBD1
v_gene: TRBV7-2
j_gene: TRBJ2-7
CDR3aa: ASSPRQGWTYEQY

d_gene: NA
v_gene: TRBV2
j_gene: TRBJ2-1
CDR3aa: ATRGKTYNEQF

d_gene: TRBD2
v_gene: TRBV30
j_gene: TRBJ2-1
CDR3aa: AGAGGQYNEQF

d_gene: TRBD2
v_gene: TRBV6-5
j_gene: TRBJ2-5
CDR3aa: ASSRAGLGGETQY

d_gene: NA
v_gene: TRBV19
j_gene: TRBJ1-1
CDR3aa: ASSIGTGSTEAF

d_gene: TRBD1
v_gene: TRBV5-4
j_gene: TRBJ1-2
CDR3aa: ASSRQGRMDYGYT

d_gene: NA
v_gene: TRBV5-1
j_gene: TRBJ1-1
CDR3aa: ASSQGYTEAF

d_gene: NA
v_gene: TRBV6-2/TRBV6-3
j_gene: TRBJ1-1
CDR3aa: ASSYRGEAF

d_gene: TRBD1
v_gene: TRBV2
j_gene: TRBJ1-2
CDR3aa: ASSADREYGYT

d_gene: NA
v_gene: TRBV10-3
j_gene: TRBJ1-2
CDR3aa: ATGTGNYGYT

d_gene: TRBD2
v_gene: TRBV4-1
j_gene: TRBJ2-1
CDR3aa: ASSSPGGGPEQF

d_gene: NA
v_gene: TRBV30
j_gene: TRBJ2-3
CDR3aa: AWTQATDTQY

d_gene: NA
v_gene: TRBV20-1
j_gene: TRBJ2-5
CDR3aa: SARLGETQY

d_gene: TRBD1
v_gene: TRBV5-4
j_gene: TRBJ2-1
CDR3aa: ASSFTGDNEQF

d_gene: NA
v_gene: TRBV7-9
j_gene: TRBJ1-1
CDR3aa: ASSLVTGWNTEAF

d_gene: TRBD2
v_gene: TRBV3-1/TRBV3-2
j_gene: TRBJ2-5
CDR3aa: ASSQDLGSWAAGGLQETQY

d_gene: NA
v_gene: TRBV11-2
j_gene: TRBJ1-5
CDR3aa: ASSWGGSNQPQH

d_gene: TRBD1
v_gene: TRBV19
j_gene: TRBJ1-5
CDR3aa: ASSAGTTGAQPQH

d_gene: NA
v_gene: TRBV21-1
j_gene: TRBJ2-7
CDR3aa: ASSKSQPSGTSPYEQY

d_gene: NA
v_gene: TRBV9
j_gene: TRBJ2-7
CDR3aa: ASSVVGRGLDEQY

d_gene: TRBD1
v_gene: TRBV19
j_gene: TRBJ1-3
CDR3aa: ASRTGELGKANTIY

d_gene: NA
v_gene: TRBV10-3
j_gene: TRBJ1-1
CDR3aa: AISSQGGGTEAF

d_gene: NA
v_gene: TRBV28
j_gene: TRBJ2-3
CDR3aa: ASSFRGYVTQY

d_gene: TRBD2
v_gene: TRBV24-1
j_gene: TRBJ2-2
CDR3aa: ATSDSRAGGTGELF

d_gene: NA
v_gene: TRBV14
j_gene: TRBJ1-6
CDR3aa: ASSQERRSPLH

d_gene: TRBD2
v_gene: TRBV19
j_gene: TRBJ2-2
CDR3aa: ASSGPGGFTGELF